This T cell receptor (beta chain) comes out of a study of T cells in Graves' hyperthyroidism and ophthalmopathy. The CDR3 runs to 14 residues. In this sample, this clonotype turned up many times. A read error may produce the germline difference seen at one junction end. What was amplified from RNA transcripts were TCR beta CDR3 regions. The primer set for the first-round RT-PCR of the TCR CDR3 was HTBI. TCRdb recomputed calls from the multiplex PCR reads with MiXCR, one row per CDR3 protein. The sample carries some 200,000 distinct CDR3 sequences, 17% recorded once. The source is a woman in her forties or fifties with Graves' hyperthyroidism. The rearrangement joins TRBV12-3 or TRBV12-4 to TRBJ2-3, with D tentatively TRBD2 (6 bases). Sequenced sample: blood. The CDR3 region is CASSLGGGTDTQYF. CDR3 in DNA: TGTGCCAGCAGCTTAGGCGGGGGCACAGATACGCAGTATTTT.